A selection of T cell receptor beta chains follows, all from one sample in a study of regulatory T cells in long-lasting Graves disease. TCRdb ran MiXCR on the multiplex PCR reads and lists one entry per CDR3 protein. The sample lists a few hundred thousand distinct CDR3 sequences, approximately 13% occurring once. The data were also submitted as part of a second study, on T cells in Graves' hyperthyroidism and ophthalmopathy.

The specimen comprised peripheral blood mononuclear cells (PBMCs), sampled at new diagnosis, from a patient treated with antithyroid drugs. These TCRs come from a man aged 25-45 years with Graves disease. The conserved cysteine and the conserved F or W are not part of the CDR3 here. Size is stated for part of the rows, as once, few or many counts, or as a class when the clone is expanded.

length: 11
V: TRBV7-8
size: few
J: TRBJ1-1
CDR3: ASSLDVLNQAF

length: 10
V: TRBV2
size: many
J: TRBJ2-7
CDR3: ASSGVYYEQY

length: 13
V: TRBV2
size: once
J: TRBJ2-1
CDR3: ASSDPAGPYNEQF

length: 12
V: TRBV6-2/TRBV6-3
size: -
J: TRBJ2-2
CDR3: ASSYAGDTGELF

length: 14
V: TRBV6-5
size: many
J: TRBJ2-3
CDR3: ASSYSAGRESDTQY

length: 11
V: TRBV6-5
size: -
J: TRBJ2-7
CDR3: ASSYPQAYEQY

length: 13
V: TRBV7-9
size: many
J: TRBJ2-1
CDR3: ASSLGQGRYNEQF

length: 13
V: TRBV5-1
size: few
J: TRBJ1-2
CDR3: ASSLPGQVKGGYT

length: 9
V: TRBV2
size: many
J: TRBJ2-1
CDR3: ASRLNNEQF

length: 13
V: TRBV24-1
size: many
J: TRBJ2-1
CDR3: ATSDRLFSYNEQF

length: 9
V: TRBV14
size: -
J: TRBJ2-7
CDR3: ASSQEGEQY

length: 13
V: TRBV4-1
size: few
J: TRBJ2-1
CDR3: ASSRRVAQEDEQF

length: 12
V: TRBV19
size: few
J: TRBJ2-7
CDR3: ASSIPGTGYEQY

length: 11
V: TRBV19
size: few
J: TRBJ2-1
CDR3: ASSIVGPSEQF

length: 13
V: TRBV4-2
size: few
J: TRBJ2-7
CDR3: ASSQRRGSSYEQY

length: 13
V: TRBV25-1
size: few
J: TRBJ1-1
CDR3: ATARVGSLNTEAF

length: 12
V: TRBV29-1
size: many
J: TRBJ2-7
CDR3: SVEDFSGPYEQY

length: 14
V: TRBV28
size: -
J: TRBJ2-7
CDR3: ASSSLSPSSHYEQY

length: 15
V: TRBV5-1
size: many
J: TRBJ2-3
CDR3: ASSLSPGQLPTDTQY

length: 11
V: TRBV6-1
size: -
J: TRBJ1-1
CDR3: ASTYGQTTEAF